A selection of T cell receptor beta chains follows, all from one sample in a study of blood T cell repertoires in COVID-19. Generated by immunoSEQ multiplex PCR, the TCRdb table keeps only in-frame clones and is missing some. The data contain roughly 250,000 clones, 80% to 90% of them singletons. The sample was PBMCs or T cells enriched from blood (not recorded which). All receptors derive from a woman in her thirties or forties who had been exposed to COVID-19. Each CDR3 is given with its conserved first and last residue. Each record gives: J gene, V gene, D gene, clone size, CDR3 protein, CDR3 DNA. A D gene is named only where the DNA matches it firmly. Part of the rows lack a size; the others show once, few, many or a class for expanded clones.

J: TRBJ2-1
V: TRBV7-6
D: NA
size: NA
CDR3: CASSFHRVGEQFF
DNA: TGTGCCAGCAGCTTTCACAGGGTTGGTGAGCAGTTCTTC

J: TRBJ1-5
V: TRBV7-9
D: NA
size: NA
CDR3: CASSLASPGHGNQPQHF
DNA: TGTGCCAGCAGCTTAGCGTCCCCGGGACACGGTAATCAGCCCCAGCATTTT

J: TRBJ1-3
V: TRBV9
D: NA
size: once
CDR3: CASSATGSTGNTIYF
DNA: TGTGCCAGCAGCGCGACAGGCTCGACTGGAAACACCATATATTTT

J: TRBJ1-5
V: TRBV27
D: NA
size: NA
CDR3: CASSPRLTDSNQPQHF
DNA: TGTGCCAGCAGTCCGAGACTGACCGATAGCAATCAGCCCCAGCATTTT

J: TRBJ2-4
V: TRBV19
D: NA
size: NA
CDR3: CASSINSGLGKNIQYF
DNA: TGTGCCAGTAGCATAAATTCGGGACTTGGAAAAAACATTCAGTACTTC

J: TRBJ1-1
V: TRBV6-5
D: NA
size: NA
CDR3: CASHRESTEAFF
DNA: TGTGCCAGCCACAGGGAGAGCACTGAAGCTTTCTTT

J: TRBJ1-6
V: TRBV28
D: NA
size: NA
CDR3: CASIGRSYSPLHF
DNA: TGTGCCAGCATAGGCAGGTCGTATTCACCCCTCCACTTT

J: TRBJ1-1
V: TRBV10-3
D: NA
size: NA
CDR3: CAIRGQSWDTEAFF
DNA: TGTGCCATCAGAGGACAGAGTTGGGACACTGAAGCTTTCTTT

J: TRBJ1-6
V: TRBV5-1
D: NA
size: few
CDR3: CASSKGEPSPLHF
DNA: TGCGCCAGCAGCAAGGGGGAACCCTCACCCCTCCACTTT

J: TRBJ2-1
V: TRBV7-3
D: NA
size: NA
CDR3: CASSHPGNNEQFF
DNA: TGTGCCAGCAGCCATCCGGGGAACAATGAGCAGTTCTTC

J: TRBJ1-2
V: TRBV5-4
D: NA
size: few
CDR3: CASSSSGTLRYGYTF
DNA: TGTGCCAGCAGCTCCTCCGGGACATTGCGCTACGGCTACACCTTC

J: TRBJ2-3
V: TRBV7-3
D: TRBD2
size: NA
CDR3: CASSRWTSGTSTDTQYF
DNA: TGTGCCAGCAGCCGGTGGACTAGCGGGACTAGCACAGATACGCAGTATTTT

J: TRBJ1-2
V: TRBV5-1
D: NA
size: NA
CDR3: CASSLEQGAVSANYGYTF
DNA: TGTGCCAGCAGCTTGGAGCAGGGTGCAGTATCCGCTAACTATGGCTACACCTTC

J: TRBJ2-5
V: TRBV5-4
D: TRBD1
size: few
CDR3: CASSNPKGAGQETQYF
DNA: TGTGCCAGCAGCAACCCAAAGGGGGCTGGGCAAGAGACCCAGTACTTC

J: TRBJ1-2
V: TRBV19
D: NA
size: NA
CDR3: CASSPARGAGVNYGYTF
DNA: TGTGCCAGTAGTCCCGCGCGGGGCGCGGGGGTTAACTATGGCTACACCTTC

J: TRBJ2-2
V: TRBV9
D: NA
size: NA
CDR3: CASSARSKNTGELFF
DNA: TGTGCCAGCAGCGCGAGATCCAAGAACACCGGGGAGCTGTTTTTT

J: TRBJ2-4
V: TRBV28
D: NA
size: NA
CDR3: CASSSSREPGKNIQYF
DNA: TGTGCCAGCAGTTCCAGTCGGGAGCCCGGCAAAAACATTCAGTACTTC

J: TRBJ2-1
V: TRBV30
D: NA
size: few
CDR3: CAWSPGLSYNEQFF
DNA: TGTGCCTGGAGTCCGGGACTCTCCTACAATGAGCAGTTCTTC

J: TRBJ1-6
V: TRBV6-5
D: TRBD1
size: NA
CDR3: CASSYSTGFNSPLHF
DNA: TGTGCCAGCAGTTACTCGACAGGGTTTAATTCACCCCTCCACTTT

J: TRBJ1-1
V: TRBV7-2
D: NA
size: NA
CDR3: CASSQTPSGAAFF
DNA: TGTGCCAGCAGCCAAACACCTAGTGGCGCAGCTTTCTTT

J: TRBJ2-2
V: TRBV7-9
D: NA
size: few
CDR3: CASTPVGELFF
DNA: TGTGCCAGCACCCCCGTCGGGGAGCTGTTTTTT

J: TRBJ1-1
V: TRBV5-1
D: TRBD1
size: NA
CDR3: CASSLANRGPAFF
DNA: TGTGCCAGCAGCTTGGCAAACAGGGGGCCGGCTTTCTTT

J: TRBJ1-2
V: TRBV30
D: NA
size: NA
CDR3: CAWSVFQAVSTF
DNA: TGTGCCTGGAGTGTATTCCAGGCTGTGAGTACCTTC

J: TRBJ2-1
V: TRBV29-1
D: TRBD1
size: NA
CDR3: CSATDRGQSYNEQFF
DNA: TGCAGCGCCACTGACAGGGGACAGTCCTACAATGAGCAGTTCTTC

J: TRBJ2-3
V: TRBV3-1/TRBV3-2
D: NA
size: NA
CDR3: CASSQALRSGDTQYF
DNA: TGTGCCAGCAGCCAAGCTTTGAGGAGTGGAGATACGCAGTATTTT

J: TRBJ1-2
V: TRBV5-6
D: NA
size: NA
CDR3: CASSHRQRTNYGYTF
DNA: TGTGCCAGCAGCCACAGACAGCGAACTAACTATGGCTACACCTTC

J: TRBJ2-7
V: TRBV4-1
D: NA
size: NA
CDR3: CASSQFTVRVYEQYF
DNA: TGCGCCAGCAGCCAATTCACAGTGAGGGTCTACGAGCAGTACTTC

J: TRBJ1-6
V: TRBV11-2
D: TRBD1
size: NA
CDR3: CASSFGANRGAHSPLHF
DNA: TGTGCCAGCAGCTTCGGAGCTAACAGGGGCGCACATTCACCCCTCCACTTT

J: TRBJ2-7
V: TRBV27
D: NA
size: few
CDR3: CASSAPGLGSDEQYF
DNA: TGTGCCAGCAGTGCCCCGGGGTTAGGGTCGGACGAGCAGTACTTC

J: TRBJ2-1
V: TRBV6-4
D: NA
size: NA
CDR3: CASSDSWGGNNEQFF
DNA: TGTGCCAGCAGTGACTCTTGGGGAGGCAACAATGAGCAGTTCTTC

J: TRBJ2-1
V: TRBV5-8
D: TRBD2
size: NA
CDR3: CASSLGLAGEQFF
DNA: TGTGCCAGCAGCTTAGGGCTAGCGGGTGAGCAGTTCTTC

J: TRBJ1-6
V: TRBV7-3
D: NA
size: NA
CDR3: CASSPSAGYNSPLHF
DNA: TGTGCCAGCAGCCCGAGTGCGGGGTATAATTCACCCCTCCACTTT

J: TRBJ1-2
V: TRBV4-3
D: NA
size: NA
CDR3: CASSQGAGLNYGYTF
DNA: TGCGCCAGCAGCCAAGGGGCGGGCCTGAACTATGGCTACACCTTC

J: TRBJ2-2
V: TRBV6-5
D: NA
size: NA
CDR3: CASSFWTSGTGELFF
DNA: TGTGCCAGCAGTTTCTGGACTTCGGGCACCGGGGAGCTGTTTTTT

J: TRBJ1-1
V: TRBV7-3
D: NA
size: NA
CDR3: CASSPRVNTEAFF
DNA: TGTGCCAGCAGTCCGAGAGTGAACACTGAAGCTTTCTTT

J: TRBJ2-3
V: TRBV3-1/TRBV3-2
D: TRBD1
size: few
CDR3: CASSQDPGGPDTQYF
DNA: TGTGCCAGCAGCCAAGATCCAGGGGGCCCAGATACGCAGTATTTT

J: TRBJ2-2
V: TRBV19
D: TRBD2
size: NA
CDR3: CASNPGGRGTGELFF
DNA: TGTGCCAGTAATCCGGGGGGTAGGGGAACCGGGGAGCTGTTTTTT

J: TRBJ1-3
V: TRBV18
D: TRBD1
size: NA
CDR3: CASSGTGQLRNTIYF
DNA: TGTGCCAGCTCAGGAACGGGACAGTTACGAAACACCATATATTTT

J: TRBJ1-5
V: TRBV2
D: TRBD1
size: NA
CDR3: CASGGQGAVGGQPQHF
DNA: TGTGCCAGCGGCGGACAGGGGGCCGTTGGGGGTCAGCCCCAGCATTTT

J: TRBJ2-7
V: TRBV29-1
D: TRBD1
size: NA
CDR3: CSVDRGLGYEQYF
DNA: TGCAGCGTAGACAGGGGGCTCGGGTACGAGCAGTACTTC

J: TRBJ2-7
V: TRBV4-3
D: TRBD2
size: NA
CDR3: CASSPPGGTSIPEQYF
DNA: TGCGCCAGCAGCCCCCCAGGCGGGACTAGTATTCCCGAGCAGTACTTC

J: TRBJ2-3
V: TRBV6-2/TRBV6-3
D: TRBD2
size: NA
CDR3: CASSYFRGRGTDTQYF
DNA: TGTGCCAGCAGTTACTTCCGCGGGAGAGGCACAGATACGCAGTATTTT

J: TRBJ2-1
V: TRBV9
D: TRBD1
size: NA
CDR3: CASSAPTGGSYNEQFF
DNA: TGTGCCAGCAGCGCCCCTACAGGGGGCTCCTACAATGAGCAGTTCTTC

J: TRBJ1-5
V: TRBV7-3
D: TRBD1
size: NA
CDR3: CASSHLTGGCYNQPQHF
DNA: TGTGCCAGCAGCCATCTCACAGGGGGCTGCTACAATCAGCCCCAGCATTTT

J: TRBJ1-2
V: TRBV5-6
D: TRBD1
size: once
CDR3: CASSFMDRGRGYTF
DNA: TGTGCCAGCAGCTTCATGGACAGGGGGCGAGGTTACACCTTC

J: TRBJ2-1
V: TRBV27
D: TRBD2
size: NA
CDR3: CASSPKLAGGYVVYNEQFF
DNA: TGTGCCAGCAGTCCAAAACTAGCGGGAGGGTACGTTGTTTACAATGAGCAGTTCTTC

J: TRBJ1-5
V: TRBV27
D: NA
size: NA
CDR3: CATRGTSNQPQHF
DNA: TGTGCCACCCGCGGTACGAGCAATCAGCCCCAGCATTTT

J: TRBJ1-3
V: TRBV6-5
D: NA
size: NA
CDR3: CASSLAGFGNTIYF
DNA: TGTGCCAGCAGTCTTGCGGGCTTTGGAAACACCATATATTTT

J: TRBJ2-2
V: TRBV4-3
D: TRBD2
size: NA
CDR3: CASSQSLAGGLTGELFF
DNA: TGCGCCAGCAGCCAAAGTTTAGCGGGGGGACTCACCGGGGAGCTGTTTTTT

J: TRBJ2-1
V: TRBV11-2
D: TRBD2
size: NA
CDR3: CASSGLAGWGEQFF
DNA: TGTGCCAGCAGCGGACTAGCGGGGTGGGGTGAGCAGTTCTTC